The 8 T cell receptor beta chains presented below share a single source sample, sequenced in a study of T-cell reconstitution after alpha-beta-depleted transplantation in children. Unique molecular identifiers were incorporated when the TCRbeta library was constructed. TCRdb re-called the PCR reads through MiXCR, storing one row per CDR3 protein. The repertoire includes about 580,000 distinct CDR3 sequences, roughly 24% of them detected once, and 12% to 15% sits in the top ten. Sequenced here: PBMCs, mostly from graft donor cells, sampled 360 days after TCRalphabeta/CD19-depleted stem cell transplant. The receptors shown here come from a boy younger than two who had a stem cell transplant for acute myeloid leukemia, so the T cells may come from the graft donor.

Only a few counts were recorded for this clonotype. This rearrangement joins TRBV11-2 to TRBJ2-7; 8 bases match TRBD1. The CDR3 contains 15 residues. After removal of 5 bases from V and 2 bases from J, the junction contained 8 bases not matched to a gene. Per germline, CDR1 SGHAT and CDR2 FQNNGV. The CDR3: CASSHQQGAAYEQYF. DNA for the CDR3: TGTGCCAGCAGCCATCAGCAGGGGGCAGCCTACGAGCAGTACTTC.

This clonotype was observed at least ten times. The rearrangement uses TRBV2 and TRBJ2-2; 7 bases agree with TRBD2. V lost 8 bases and J lost 5; bases outside the gene matches: 8. This CDR3 region has 14 residues. Germline assignment: CDR1 SNHLY and CDR2 FYNNEI. CDR3 sequence (DNA): TGTGCCAGCCGCCCTAGACTAGCAACCGGGGAGCTGTTTTTT. Amino acids: CASRPRLATGELFF.

The chain couples TRBV9 to TRBJ2-1; D is perhaps TRBD1 or TRBD2 (6 bases each). With 0 bases removed from V and 8 bases from J, the gap between germline ends came to 18 bases. The germline V gene encodes CDR1 SGDLS and CDR2 YYNGEE. There are 16 residues in the CDR3. CDR3 amino acids: CASSVVGGLFGDEQFF. CDR3 DNA: TGTGCCAGCAGCGTAGTTGGGGGGCTGTTCGGTGATGAGCAGTTCTTC.

In its sample, this clonotype was seen a few times. The V call is TRBV12-3 or TRBV12-4, the J call TRBJ2-7; TRBD1 matches 7 bases. Trimming at V came to 5 bases and at J to 0 bases, leaving 7 bases not matched to a gene. The CDR3 covers 15 residues. CDR3 nucleotide sequence: TGTGCCAGCAGTCAGCACAGGGGAAGCTCCTACGAGCAGTACTTC. Its protein product is CASSQHRGSSYEQYF.

This clonotype was found a few times. The gene calls are TRBV20-1 and TRBJ2-7; 10 positions match TRBD2. CDR3 length equals 13 residues. V shed 6 bases, J shed 3 bases, and the junction held 5 bases outside the gene matches. Germline CDR1 DFQATT, CDR2 SNEGSKA (reference sequence). Here the CDR3 reads CSARLAGFYEQYV. As DNA, the CDR3 is TGCAGTGCCCGACTAGCGGGCTTCTACGAGCAGTACGTC.

The DNA for the CDR3 is TGTGCCAGCAGCCCCTCCGGGACAGGGCACTACGAGCAGTACTTC. The encoded protein is CASSPSGTGHYEQYF. The genes are TRBV9 and TRBJ2-7, with TRBD1 matching over 9 bases. Germline V gives CDR1 SGDLS, CDR2 YYNGEE. Trimming cost V 4 bases and J 3 bases; bases outside gene matches: 8. The CDR3 covers 15 residues.

This clonotype was observed at least ten times. The rearrangement links TRBV6-5 to TRBJ1-1, with 7 nucleotides matching TRBD1. CDR1 and CDR2 from the germline V gene are MNHEY and SVGAGI. V lost 8 bases and J lost 1; bases outside the gene matches: 10. The CDR3 runs 15 residues. In DNA form, the CDR3 reads TGTGCCAGCGACACTCGACAGGGAACGAACACTGAAGCTTTCTTT. Translating it yields CASDTRQGTNTEAFF.

CDR3 region: CSEGPAGAGETQYF. The DNA of the CDR3 is TGCAGTGAGGGGCCAGCCGGGGCAGGAGAGACCCAGTACTTC. The chain is built from TRBV20-1 and TRBJ2-5; D could derive from TRBD1 or TRBD2 (5 bases each). This CDR3 has 14 residues. Germline V gene lookup returns CDR1 DFQATT and CDR2 SNEGSKA (reference sequence). Trimming cost V 7 bases and J 4 bases, with 19 bases left between them.